A selection of T cell receptor beta chains follows, all from one sample in a study of a mutant IDH1 vaccine in newly diagnosed glioma. Clones were read by immunoSEQ multiplex PCR, and TCRdb kept only the in-frame ones, dropping some. Of approximately 58,000 clones in the sample, around 86% were seen once. No antigens are known for them. The sequences come from PBMCs, collected from a glioma patient whose treatment included an IDH1 peptide vaccine. The source of these receptors is a man younger than 40 with glioma. Each CDR3 is given with its conserved first and last residue. A D gene is named only where the DNA matches it firmly. Clone size is not always given. Where it is, it says once, few, many or a class for expanded clones.

D | J | length | size | V | DNA | CDR3
TRBD1 | TRBJ1-3 | 14 | . | TRBV5-1 | TGCGCCAGCAGCCCTGACAGGGCGGGAAACACCATATATTTT | CASSPDRAGNTIYF
TRBD2 | TRBJ2-7 | 13 | . | TRBV2 | TGTGCCAGCAGTTTTGGACTAGCCTACGAGCAGTACTTC | CASSFGLAYEQYF
TRBD1 | TRBJ2-7 | 14 | . | TRBV18 | TGTGCCAGCTCACCGTCAGGGGGCGTATACGAGCAGTACTTC | CASSPSGGVYEQYF
. | TRBJ1-6 | 15 | . | TRBV10-2 | TGCGCCAGCAGTGGACCGACAGGCCAAGATTCACCCCTCCACTTT | CASSGPTGQDSPLHF
TRBD1 | TRBJ2-3 | 14 | few | TRBV5-1 | TGCGCCAGCAGCTCGGGACAGGCCACAGATACGCAGTATTTT | CASSSGQATDTQYF
TRBD2 | TRBJ2-7 | 17 | . | TRBV18 | TGTGCCAGCTCACCACCGGCGGGGGGTGGGAAATCCTACGAGCAGTACTTC | CASSPPAGGGKSYEQYF
. | TRBJ2-7 | 15 | . | TRBV30 | TGTGCCTGGAGTGTACAGGGGGGGCCGAGACAAGGGCAGTACTTC | CAWSVQGGPRQGQYF
TRBD1 | TRBJ2-7 | 15 | few | TRBV11-2 | TGTGCCAGCAGTCTTCGGACAGGGGGAACCCGCGAGCAGTACTTC | CASSLRTGGTREQYF
. | TRBJ2-6 | 16 | . | TRBV6-1 | TGTGCCAGCAGTGAAGCGACGTTCTCTGGGGCCAACGTCCTGACTTTC | CASSEATFSGANVLTF
. | TRBJ1-1 | 16 | . | TRBV5-1 | TGCGCCAGCAGCTCCGGGCAGACAGCTTTAAACACTGAAGCTTTCTTT | CASSSGQTALNTEAFF
. | TRBJ1-2 | 12 | once | TRBV29-1 | TGCAGCGTTGACAGGGCCCCCTATGGCTACACCTTC | CSVDRAPYGYTF
. | TRBJ1-4 | 14 | . | TRBV9 | TGTGCCAGCAGCACGACTGGGAAGAATGAAAAACTGTTTTTT | CASSTTGKNEKLFF
. | TRBJ1-1 | 13 | . | TRBV7-9 | TGTGCCAGCACTCTGGGAACGAACACTGAAGCTTTCTTT | CASTLGTNTEAFF
. | TRBJ2-2 | 13 | . | TRBV27 | TGTGCCAGCAGTTACCCGGGACGGTTTCAGCTGTTTTTT | CASSYPGRFQLFF
. | TRBJ1-1 | 13 | . | TRBV7-9 | TGTGCCAGCAGCCCCCCGACTTACACTGAAGCTTTCTTT | CASSPPTYTEAFF
TRBD1 | TRBJ2-7 | 16 | . | TRBV5-4 | TGTGCCAGCAGCCTAGTCGGCGGGACAGGGAACTACGAGCAGTACTTC | CASSLVGGTGNYEQYF
TRBD2 | TRBJ2-1 | 13 | once | TRBV2 | TGTGCCAGCAGTATCCTAGCGGGGGGGCCCGAGTTCTTC | CASSILAGGPEFF
TRBD1 | TRBJ1-6 | 15 | . | TRBV5-6 | TGTGCCAGCAGCTTAATACAGGGGAACAATTCACCCCTCCACTTT | CASSLIQGNNSPLHF
TRBD1 | TRBJ2-7 | 14 | . | TRBV5-6 | TGTGCCAGCAGCTTTACGACAGGGGTCTACGAGCAGTACTTC | CASSFTTGVYEQYF
. | TRBJ1-2 | 15 | . | TRBV19 | TGTGCCAGTACTCCCGGTGGGCGGGAGAGCTATGGCTACACCTTC | CASTPGGRESYGYTF
TRBD1 | TRBJ2-7 | 13 | . | TRBV28 | TGTGCCAGCAGCTGGACAGGAGCCTACGAGCAGTACTTC | CASSWTGAYEQYF
. | TRBJ1-3 | 17 | . | TRBV11-2 | TGTGCCAGCAGCTTAGCGGCGGCCGGGATCTCTGGAAACACCATATATTTT | CASSLAAAGISGNTIYF
TRBD1 | TRBJ1-2 | 16 | . | TRBV7-9 | TGTGCCAGCAGCTTGACCGGACAGGGGGCGCGGGATGGCTACACCTTC | CASSLTGQGARDGYTF
TRBD2 | TRBJ2-3 | 16 | . | TRBV9 | TGTGCCAGCAGCGCCGGGACTAGCGGGGGGTTAAATACGCAGTATTTT | CASSAGTSGGLNTQYF
. | TRBJ2-4 | 15 | . | TRBV5-1 | TGCGCCAGTTCGCCAATCAGTGAAGCCAAAAACATTCAGTACTTC | CASSPISEAKNIQYF
TRBD1 | TRBJ1-3 | 16 | . | TRBV6-6 | TGTGCCAGCAGTCACCAGGGACAGGGTTCTGGAAACACCATATATTTT | CASSHQGQGSGNTIYF
. | TRBJ2-3 | 12 | . | TRBV9 | TGTGCCAGCAGCGAGGGGGGGCATACGCAGTATTTT | CASSEGGHTQYF
TRBD1 | TRBJ1-2 | 18 | . | TRBV28 | TGTGCCAGCAGTCCTCATTGGGACAGGGGGAGTTCTCCTGATGGCTACACCTTC | CASSPHWDRGSSPDGYTF
. | TRBJ2-7 | 14 | . | TRBV30 | TGTGCCTGGAGTGTAATGGGGGCAGGGTACGAGCAGTACTTC | CAWSVMGAGYEQYF
TRBD1 | TRBJ1-2 | 14 | . | TRBV11-2 | TGTGCCAGCAGCTTCGGACAGGAGAACTATGGCTACACCTTC | CASSFGQENYGYTF
TRBD1 | TRBJ1-5 | 18 | . | TRBV19 | TGTGCCAGTAGTAGAAACCCGGGACAGGGGATTAGCAATCAGCCCCAGCATTTT | CASSRNPGQGISNQPQHF
. | TRBJ2-7 | 14 | . | TRBV18 | TGTGCCAGCTCACCAAGTAAGACAGACTACGAGCAGTACTTC | CASSPSKTDYEQYF
. | TRBJ1-1 | 16 | few | TRBV19 | TGTGCCAGTAGTATAAGCCCGGGCAGAAAAAACACTGAAGCTTTCTTT | CASSISPGRKNTEAFF
TRBD1 | TRBJ1-6 | 14 | . | TRBV7-9 | TGTGCCAGCAGCTTAAGGGGGCATGGATCACCCCTCCACTTT | CASSLRGHGSPLHF
. | TRBJ2-7 | 16 | . | TRBV7-2 | TGTGCCAGCAGCCCTCGAACACTTCGGTCCGGGTACGAGCAGTACTTC | CASSPRTLRSGYEQYF
TRBD2 | TRBJ2-2 | 16 | . | TRBV25-1 | TGTGCCAGCTTAGCGGGGGAGAGCGCGGACACCGGGGAGCTGTTTTTT | CASLAGESADTGELFF
TRBD1 | TRBJ2-6 | 21 | . | TRBV5-1 | TGCGCCAGCAGCTTTAGCTGGCAGGGGGCCGACCCCTTCTCTGGGGCCAACGTCCTGACTTTC | CASSFSWQGADPFSGANVLTF
. | TRBJ1-3 | 13 | . | TRBV19 | TGTGCCAGTACTCGCACCTCTGGAAACACCATATATTTT | CASTRTSGNTIYF
. | TRBJ2-2 | 11 | few | TRBV30 | TGTGCCTGGAGATTTCACGGGGAGCTGTTTTTT | CAWRFHGELFF
. | TRBJ1-5 | 15 | . | TRBV6-5 | TGTGCCAGCAGACCATCGACCGGGAGGAATCAGCCCCAGCATTTT | CASRPSTGRNQPQHF
. | TRBJ2-2 | 14 | few | TRBV6-5 | TGTGCCAGCAGTTACTCCTTTACATCCGGGGAGCTGTTTTTT | CASSYSFTSGELFF
. | TRBJ1-1 | 11 | . | TRBV30 | TGTGCCTGGAACTGGGGGCAGGAAGCTTTCTTT | CAWNWGQEAFF
. | TRBJ1-1 | 13 | . | TRBV28 | TGTGCCAGCAGTTTAGACCCTCTAAATAAAGCTTTCTTT | CASSLDPLNKAFF
TRBD1 | TRBJ1-2 | 14 | . | TRBV27 | TGTGCCAGCAGTTCCTCCGGGACAGACTATGGCTACACCTTC | CASSSSGTDYGYTF
TRBD2 | TRBJ2-5 | 15 | . | TRBV5-8 | TGTGCCAGCAGCGGGAGTTGGGAGGGTTTGGAGACCCAGTACTTC | CASSGSWEGLETQYF
. | TRBJ2-7 | 15 | . | TRBV7-9 | TGTGCCAGCAGACGAGGGGCGGACGGACTCTACGAGCAGTACTTC | CASRRGADGLYEQYF
TRBD1 | TRBJ1-2 | 13 | . | TRBV4-1 | TGCGCCAGCCGACAGGGGGCAAACTATGGCTACACCTTC | CASRQGANYGYTF
. | TRBJ1-4 | 15 | . | TRBV27 | TGTGCCAGCAGTTTGACCCGGCGTGCGGGTGAAAAACTGTTTTTT | CASSLTRRAGEKLFF
TRBD1 | TRBJ2-7 | 16 | few | TRBV10-1 | TGCGCCAGCAGTGTTGGGTCCGGACAGGGGGCCTACGAGCAGTACTTC | CASSVGSGQGAYEQYF
. | TRBJ1-3 | 16 | . | TRBV7-6 | TGTGCCAGCAGCTTACAGGGTTTCAGCTCTGGAAACACCATATATTTT | CASSLQGFSSGNTIYF
TRBD2 | TRBJ2-2 | 15 | . | TRBV6-1 | TGTGCCAGCACTAGCGGGGGGTTCATCACCGGGGAGCTGTTTTTT | CASTSGGFITGELFF
TRBD1 | TRBJ1-5 | 14 | . | TRBV2 | TGTGCCAGCAGTGACAGGGGGCTGGAACAGCCCCAGCATTTT | CASSDRGLEQPQHF
. | TRBJ1-5 | 13 | few | TRBV6-1 | TGTGCCAGCAATGGGGACGGTTATCAGCCCCAGCATTTT | CASNGDGYQPQHF